This T cell receptor beta chain was sequenced during a study of T cell changes during pregnancy in multiple sclerosis. The CDR3 sequence is 14 residues long. Trimming took 2 bases from V and 4 from J; bases not matched to a gene: 4. Germline lookup yields CDR1 SGHNT and CDR2 YENEEA. Here immunoSEQ multiplex PCR was the method, and the copy in TCRdb shows in-frame clones only, minus some. The sample has more than 65,000 clones; around nine tenths are singletons. The TCR originated in a female donor with multiple sclerosis, enrolled in a pregnancy study. V usage is TRBV11-3 and J usage is TRBJ2-5; 7 nucleotides agree with TRBD2. The specimen comprised CD4+ T cells from peripheral blood mononuclear cells, sampled before pregnancy. The CDR3 protein is CASSLTGLGETQYF. The CDR3 nucleotides are TGTGCCAGCAGCTTAACTGGACTAGGAGAGACCCAGTACTTC.